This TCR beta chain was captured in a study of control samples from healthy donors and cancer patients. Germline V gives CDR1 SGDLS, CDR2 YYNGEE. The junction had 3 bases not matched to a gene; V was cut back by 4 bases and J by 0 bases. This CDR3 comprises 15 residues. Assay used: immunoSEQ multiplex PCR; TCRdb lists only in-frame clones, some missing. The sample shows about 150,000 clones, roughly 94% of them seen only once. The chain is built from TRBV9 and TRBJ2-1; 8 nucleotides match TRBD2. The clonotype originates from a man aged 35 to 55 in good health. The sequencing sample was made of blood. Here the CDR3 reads CASSSGGTSYNEQFF. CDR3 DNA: TGTGCCAGCAGCAGCGGGGGTACCTCCTACAATGAGCAGTTCTTC. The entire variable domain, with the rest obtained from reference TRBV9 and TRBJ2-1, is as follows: DSGVTQTPKHLITATGQRVTLRCSPRSGDLSVYWYQQSLDQGLQFLIQYYNGEERAKGNILERFSAQQFPDLHSELNLSSLELGDSALYFCASSSGGTSYNEQFFGPGTRLTVL.